These 19 T cell receptor beta chains were sequenced from one sample in a study of OX40 agonist ivuxolimab in advanced cancers. Produced via immunoSEQ multiplex PCR; TCRdb's table is partial and in-frame only. This sample carries 100,000 or so clones, just over 90% of them seen once, and the ten largest clones take around 0.71%. The specimen comprised CD4+ or CD8+ T cells sorted from blood, sampled in a trial of the OX40 agonist ivuxolimab. Every receptor here comes from an adult with an advanced solid tumor such as melanoma, head and neck, liver or kidney cancer.

The CDR3 region is CASSPQDRVYNSPLHF. CDR3 bases: TGTGCCAGCAGTCCACAAGACAGGGTCTATAATTCACCCCTCCACTTT. The chain links TRBV27 to TRBJ1-6; 7 nucleotides match TRBD1. The CDR3 has 16 residues. The germline gives CDR1 MNHEY, CDR2 SMNVEV (reference sequence). After removal of 5 bases from V and 3 bases from J, the junction contained 7 bases not matched to a gene.

The V and J genes are TRBV6-1 and TRBJ2-7; perhaps TRBD1 as D (6 bases). V lost 6 bases, J lost 0 bases, and 12 bases lay in between. Per the germline V gene, CDR1 is MNHNS and CDR2 is SASEGT. This CDR3 is built from 14 residues. The CDR3 spells CASRRDTLSYEQYF. The CDR3 DNA is TGTGCCAGCAGGAGGGACACGCTCTCCTACGAGCAGTACTTC.

The J gene is TRBJ2-7, the V gene TRBV27, with TRBD1 matching over 7 bases. J was trimmed by 3 bases and V by 4 bases; bases with no gene match: 9. From germline, CDR1 is MNHEY and CDR2 SMNVEV (reference sequence). The CDR3 consists of 15 residues. This chain's CDR3 is CASSSTGTVIYEQYF. CDR3 coding DNA: TGTGCCAGCAGTTCGACCGGGACAGTTATCTACGAGCAGTACTTC.

This chain uses TRBV10-3 with TRBJ2-6, with 7 bases aligning to TRBD1. After removal of 5 bases from V and 1 base from J, the junction contained 2 bases not matched to a gene. Germline loops: CDR1 ENHRY, CDR2 SYGVKD. CDR3 length: 15 residues. CDR3 bases: TGTGCCATCAGTACAGGGGAGTCTGGGGCCAACGTCCTGACTTTC. Translated, it gives CAISTGESGANVLTF.

The chain is built from TRBV7-3 and TRBJ2-6; TRBD1 might be the D (6 bases). Germline CDR1 and CDR2: SGHTA and FQGTGA. The V end was cut by 10 bases, the J end by 4 bases, with 14 bases between. The CDR3 runs 14 residues. Written as DNA, the CDR3 is TGTGCCACCAACGACAGGACAGGGGCCAACGTCCTGACTTTC. Translation: CATNDRTGANVLTF.

The chain uses TRBV6-1 and TRBJ2-5; no firm D call. The germline CDR1 and CDR2 sequences are MNHNS and SASEGT. The V end was cut by 10 bases, the J end by 9 bases, with 21 bases between. The CDR3 extends over 13 amino acids. CDR3 in DNA: TGTGCCACATTAAGGGTACAGTCGTCGTCCCAGTACTTC. Its translation is CATLRVQSSSQYF.

This clone has a single count. The chain employs TRBV19 and TRBJ1-1; TRBD1 matches at 11 bases. This CDR3 region has 14 residues. CDR1 and CDR2 from the germline V gene are LNHDA and SQIVND (reference sequence). Germline trimming cut 5 bases from V and 5 bases from J; bases unmatched to any gene: 4. CDR3 DNA: TGTGCCAGTAGTCTCGGACAGGGGGCTACTGAAGCTTTCTTT. It encodes CASSLGQGATEAFF.

The chain employs TRBV7-9 and TRBJ2-3, with D maybe TRBD2 (6 bases). The CDR3 loop spans 13 amino acids. V lost 5 bases and J lost 5, with 11 bases in between. In germline, CDR1 is SEHNR, CDR2 FQNEAQ (reference sequence). The CDR3 DNA follows: TGTGCCAGCAGCACCTCGGGAGTAGATACGCAGTATTTT. It is translated as CASSTSGVDTQYF.

The V and J genes are TRBV11-3 and TRBJ2-1; a weak D match, TRBD2 (6 bases). Trimming took off 4 bases at V and 9 bases at J, with 13 bases between the two ends. This CDR3 region has 13 residues. The V gene's germline CDR1 is SGHNT and CDR2 YENEEA. The CDR3 loop is CASSSNSGGEQFF. The CDR3, as DNA: TGTGCCAGCAGCTCAAATAGCGGAGGTGAGCAGTTCTTC.

This clone was seen once. The chain carries TRBV5-1 and TRBJ2-3; 8 positions agree with TRBD2. The trim removed 3 bases at V and 0 bases at J, leaving 12 bases unmatched. Germline values: CDR1 SGHRS, CDR2 YFSETQ. The CDR3 is made up of 18 amino acids. CDR3 region: CASSSLAGSATSTDTQYF. The DNA of the CDR3 is TGCGCCAGCAGCTCCTTAGCGGGGAGCGCGACTAGCACAGATACGCAGTATTTT.

This chain joins TRBV5-1 and TRBJ2-5, with 8 bases fitting TRBD2. Germline lookup yields CDR1 SGHRS and CDR2 YFSETQ. With V trimmed by 4 bases and J by 1 base, 6 bases remained unmatched. This CDR3 region has 15 residues. The DNA for the CDR3 is TGCGCCAGCAGCCTGTCTGGGACTAGCCAAGAGACCCAGTACTTC. It is translated as CASSLSGTSQETQYF. The full variable domain, with the rest looked up from reference TRBV5-1 and TRBJ2-5, is KAGVTQTPRYLIKTRGQQVTLSCSPISGHRSVSWYQQTPGQGLQFLFEYFSETQRNKGNFPGRFSGRQFSNSRSEMNVSTLELGDSALYLCASSLSGTSQETQYFGPGTRLLVL.

The chain couples TRBV9 to TRBJ2-7, with TRBD2 identical over 8 bases. Trimming took 4 bases from V and 4 from J; bases not matched to a gene: 7. The length of the CDR3 is 14 residues. From germline, CDR1 is SGDLS and CDR2 YYNGEE. This CDR3 reads CASSPQRERYEQYF. The CDR3 coding sequence is TGTGCCAGCAGCCCCCAGCGGGAGCGGTACGAGCAGTACTTC.

This chain links TRBV21-1 with TRBJ2-7; the table assigns TRBD2, which was not confirmed against the DNA. TRBV21-1 is deemed a pseudogene. The CDR3 is made up of 18 amino acids. The DNA for the CDR3 is TGTGCCAGCAGCCCCGAGTCCCTAAGAACGGGGATAATATACGAGCAGTACTTC. This encodes CASSPESLRTGIIYEQYF.

The rearrangement links TRBV4-3 to TRBJ1-2; D is uncertain. Looked up from germline, CDR1 is LGHNA and CDR2 is YSLEER. V was shortened by 4 bases and J by 3 bases, with 9 bases between the two germline ends. The CDR3 is made up of 13 amino acids. The CDR3 sequence is CASSPSQDYGYTF. The CDR3 nucleotides are TGCGCCAGCAGCCCTTCCCAGGACTATGGCTACACCTTC.

A single count supports this clone. This chain uses TRBV27 with TRBJ1-4, with no clear D. Germline V gene data show CDR1 as MNHEY and CDR2 as SMNVEV (reference sequence). V lost 5 bases to trimming and J lost 0 bases, with 7 bases between them. This CDR3 comprises 14 residues. CDR3 DNA: TGTGCCAGCAGTGATGTTGCAACTAATGAAAAACTGTTTTTT. The encoded protein is CASSDVATNEKLFF.

The chain couples TRBV28 to TRBJ1-3; D is perhaps TRBD1 (5 bases). Germline V gene sequence: CDR1 MDHEN, CDR2 SYDVKM. Trimming shortened V by 6 bases and J by 0 bases, and 9 bases separated the two germline ends. The CDR3 has 14 residues. CDR3 protein: CASSGTISGNTIYF. The CDR3 region has the DNA TGTGCCAGCAGCGGGACGATCTCTGGAAACACCATATATTTT. Together with reference TRBV28 and TRBJ1-3, the CDR3 gives the full variable domain: DVKVTQSSRYLVKRTGEKVFLECVQDMDHENMFWYRQDPGLGLRLIYFSYDVKMKEKGDIPEGYSVSREKKERFSLILESASTNQTSMYLCASSGTISGNTIYFGEGSWLTVV.

The chain joins TRBV9 to TRBJ2-7; D may be TRBD1 or TRBD2 (6 bases each). Trimming took off 4 bases at V and 4 bases at J, with 18 bases between the two ends. This CDR3 is 15 amino acids long. Germline V gene lookup returns CDR1 SGDLS and CDR2 YYNGEE. The CDR3 region has the DNA TGTGCCAGCAGCCCTGCCCCGGGGGCGAGTTACGAGCAGTACTTC. This codes for CASSPAPGASYEQYF.

The gene calls are TRBV11-3 and TRBJ2-1, with 8 bases matching TRBD1. V shed 0 bases, J shed 4 bases, and the junction held 5 bases outside the gene matches. The CDR3 is 16 amino acids. Germline V lookup: CDR1 SGHNT, CDR2 YENEEA. The CDR3 loop reads CASSLDQWTGYNEQFF. CDR3 nucleotide sequence: TGTGCCAGCAGCTTAGATCAGTGGACAGGGTACAATGAGCAGTTCTTC. Full variable domain (missing parts from reference TRBV11-3 and TRBJ2-1): EAGVVQSPRYKIIEKKQPVAFWCNPISGHNTLYWYLQNLGQGPELLIRYENEEAVDDSQLPKDRFSAERLKGVDSTLKIQPAELGDSAVYLCASSLDQWTGYNEQFFGPGTRLTVL.

The V call is TRBV5-4, the J call TRBJ2-7, with 11 bases matching TRBD2. Per germline, CDR1 SGHNT and CDR2 YYREEE (reference sequence). After removal of 0 bases from V and 1 base from J, the junction contained 6 bases not matched to a gene. The CDR3 runs 17 residues. Here the CDR3 reads CASSLVLAGGLSYEQYF. CDR3 sequence (DNA): TGTGCCAGCAGCTTGGTGCTAGCGGGAGGCCTTTCCTACGAGCAGTACTTC.